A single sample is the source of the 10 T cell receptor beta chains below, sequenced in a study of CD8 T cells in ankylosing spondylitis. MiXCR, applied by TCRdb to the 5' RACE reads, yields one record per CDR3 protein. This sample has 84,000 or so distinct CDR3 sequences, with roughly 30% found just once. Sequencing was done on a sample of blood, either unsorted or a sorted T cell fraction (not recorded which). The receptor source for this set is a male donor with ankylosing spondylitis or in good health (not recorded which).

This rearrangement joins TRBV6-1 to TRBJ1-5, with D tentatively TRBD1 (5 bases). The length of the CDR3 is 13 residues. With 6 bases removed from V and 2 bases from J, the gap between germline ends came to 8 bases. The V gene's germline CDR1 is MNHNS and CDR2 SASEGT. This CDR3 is CASRRGGNQPQHF. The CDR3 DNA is TGTGCCAGCAGGAGGGGCGGCAATCAGCCCCAGCATTTT.

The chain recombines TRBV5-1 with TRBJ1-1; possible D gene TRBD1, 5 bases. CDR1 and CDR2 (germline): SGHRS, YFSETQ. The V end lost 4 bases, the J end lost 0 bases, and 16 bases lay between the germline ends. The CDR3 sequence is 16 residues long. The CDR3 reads CASSRDGGAMNTEAFF. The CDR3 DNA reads TGCGCCAGCAGCCGTGACGGCGGGGCGATGAACACTGAAGCTTTCTTT.

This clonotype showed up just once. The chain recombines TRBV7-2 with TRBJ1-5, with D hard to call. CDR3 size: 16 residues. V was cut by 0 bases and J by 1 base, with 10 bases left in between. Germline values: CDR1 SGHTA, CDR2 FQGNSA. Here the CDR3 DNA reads TGTGCCAGCAGCTTAGCGACGGGGTTGAGCAATCAGCCCCAGCATTTT. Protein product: CASSLATGLSNQPQHF.

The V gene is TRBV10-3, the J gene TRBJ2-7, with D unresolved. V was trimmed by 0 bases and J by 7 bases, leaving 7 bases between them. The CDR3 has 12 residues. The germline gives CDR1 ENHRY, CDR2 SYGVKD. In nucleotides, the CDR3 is TGTGCCATCAGTGAGTCGGGTTCTGAGCAGTACTTC. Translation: CAISESGSEQYF.

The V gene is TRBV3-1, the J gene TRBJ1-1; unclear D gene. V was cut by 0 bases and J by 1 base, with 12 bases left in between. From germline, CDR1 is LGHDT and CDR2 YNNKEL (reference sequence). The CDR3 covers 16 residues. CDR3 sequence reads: CASSQDRPAENTEAFF. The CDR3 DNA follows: TGTGCCAGCAGCCAAGATAGGCCGGCCGAGAACACTGAAGCTTTCTTT.

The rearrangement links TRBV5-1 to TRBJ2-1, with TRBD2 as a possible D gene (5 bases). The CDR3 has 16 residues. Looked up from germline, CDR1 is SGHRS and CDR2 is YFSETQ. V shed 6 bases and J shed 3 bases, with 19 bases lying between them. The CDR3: CASTVGVGVGYNEQFF. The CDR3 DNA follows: TGCGCCAGCACGGTAGGAGTGGGAGTCGGCTACAATGAGCAGTTCTTC.

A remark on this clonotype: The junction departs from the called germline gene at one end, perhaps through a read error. CDR3 in amino acids: CASSAGVEEEAQYF. CDR3 sequence (DNA): TGTGCCAGCAGCGCGGGGGTCGAAGAAGAGGCCCAGTACTTC. V and J are TRBV7-9 and TRBJ2-5, with 7 bases matching TRBD2. Germline V gene lookup returns CDR1 SEHNR and CDR2 FQNEAQ (reference sequence). The CDR3 has 14 residues.

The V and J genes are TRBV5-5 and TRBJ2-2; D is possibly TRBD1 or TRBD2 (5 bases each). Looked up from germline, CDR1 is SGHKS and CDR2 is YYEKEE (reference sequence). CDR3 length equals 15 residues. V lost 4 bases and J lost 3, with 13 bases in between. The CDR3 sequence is CASSRRGRDTGELFF. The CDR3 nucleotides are TGTGCCAGCAGCCGCCGGGGCAGGGACACCGGGGAGCTGTTTTTT.

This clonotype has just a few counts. CDR3 protein: CASSLSGVSGNTIYF. In nucleotides, the CDR3 is TGTGCCAGCAGCTTATCCGGGGTCTCTGGAAACACCATATATTTT. The chain has TRBV7-8 and TRBJ1-3; D is undetermined. The CDR3 is 15 amino acids. Germline loops: CDR1 SGHVS, CDR2 FQNEAQ. V dropped 2 bases and J dropped 0 bases, with 8 bases sitting between them.

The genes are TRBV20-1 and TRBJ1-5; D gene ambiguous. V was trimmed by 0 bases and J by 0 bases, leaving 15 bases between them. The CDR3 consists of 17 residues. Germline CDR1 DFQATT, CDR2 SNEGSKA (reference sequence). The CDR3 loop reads CSARDWNSRNSNQPQHF. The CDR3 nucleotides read TGCAGTGCTAGAGATTGGAACTCCAGAAATAGCAATCAGCCCCAGCATTTT.